This passage covers 4 T cell receptor beta chains from one sample sequenced in a study of T cell responses to AZD1222 COVID-19 vaccine. Sequenced by immunoSEQ multiplex PCR; TCRdb stores in-frame clones only, minus some. This table holds some 92,000 clones, approximately 91% found once. The sample in question was peripheral blood, obtained on day 0 of AZD1222 vaccination. These TCRs come from an adult in good health.

This clone was seen more than once but under ten times. V gene TRBV11-2 combines with J gene TRBJ2-1; 11 positions match TRBD2. Unmatched junction bases numbered 12, after V lost 1 base and J lost 4 bases. Per the germline V gene, CDR1 is SGHAT and CDR2 is FQNNGV. The CDR3 contains 19 residues. The CDR3 DNA follows: TGTGCCAGCAGCTTAGCCCCCTCGACTAGCGGGGCCCTTTACAATGAGCAGTTCTTC. Translated: CASSLAPSTSGALYNEQFF.

This CDR3 is CATGWTPQSPQPQHF. Written as DNA, the CDR3 is TGTGCCACCGGATGGACGCCTCAATCGCCTCAGCCCCAGCATTTT. The V gene is TRBV24-1, the J gene TRBJ1-5; D gene unclear. The CDR3 runs to 15 residues. The V gene's germline CDR1 is KGHDR and CDR2 SFDVKD. Trimming took off 9 bases at V and 6 bases at J, with 20 bases between the two ends.

This clone appeared a single time. The rearrangement links TRBV6-5 to TRBJ1-4; a possible D gene is TRBD1 (6 bases). The V end was cut by 7 bases, the J end by 7 bases, with 10 bases between. The CDR3 totals 12 residues. Germline lookup yields CDR1 MNHEY and CDR2 SVGAGI. The CDR3 DNA is TGTGCCAGCACAGGACAGAGTGAAAAACTGTTTTTT. The encoded protein is CASTGQSEKLFF.

The V gene is TRBV5-5, the J gene TRBJ2-1, with 9 bases lining up with TRBD1. The germline V gene has CDR1 SGHKS and CDR2 YYEKEE (reference sequence). Unmatched junction bases numbered 6, after V lost 1 base and J lost 7 bases. The CDR3 is 15 residues long. CDR3 protein: CASSLNRGRLNEQFF. As DNA, the CDR3 is TGTGCCAGCAGCTTGAACAGGGGGCGCTTGAATGAGCAGTTCTTC.